This note documents a single T cell receptor (beta chain) sequence. This sample is part of a study of shared clonotypes between healthy human individuals. Repertoires were generated with immunoSEQ multiplex PCR, while TCRdb's copy carries only in-frame clones and drops some. The sample lists 2 million or so clones; roughly 94% were seen once. The germline V gene has CDR1 GTSNPN and CDR2 SVGIG (reference sequence). Trimming removed 4 bases from V and 2 bases from J; junction bases left unmatched: 8. This CDR3 contains 14 residues. The sequence was obtained from a man aged 18 to 29 in good health. The specimen was naive CD4+ T cells sorted from blood. The subset: CD45RA+ positively selected. The chain employs TRBV30 and TRBJ2-7; 7 bases are a match to TRBD2. CDR3 in amino acids: CAWTGGSLTYEQYF. CDR3 nucleotides: TGTGCCTGGACGGGGGGATCATTAACCTACGAGCAGTACTTC.